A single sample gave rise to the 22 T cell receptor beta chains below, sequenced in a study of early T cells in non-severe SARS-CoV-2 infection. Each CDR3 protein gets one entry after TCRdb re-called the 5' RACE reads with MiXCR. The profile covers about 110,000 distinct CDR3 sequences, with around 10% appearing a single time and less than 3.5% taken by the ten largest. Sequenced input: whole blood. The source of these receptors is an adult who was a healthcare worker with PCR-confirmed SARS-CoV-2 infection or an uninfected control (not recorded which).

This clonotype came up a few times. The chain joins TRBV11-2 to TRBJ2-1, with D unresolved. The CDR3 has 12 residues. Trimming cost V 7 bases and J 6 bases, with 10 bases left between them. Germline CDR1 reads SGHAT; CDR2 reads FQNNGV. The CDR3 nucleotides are TGTGCCAGCAAGTTAATTGGCAATGAGCAGTTCTTC. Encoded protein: CASKLIGNEQFF.

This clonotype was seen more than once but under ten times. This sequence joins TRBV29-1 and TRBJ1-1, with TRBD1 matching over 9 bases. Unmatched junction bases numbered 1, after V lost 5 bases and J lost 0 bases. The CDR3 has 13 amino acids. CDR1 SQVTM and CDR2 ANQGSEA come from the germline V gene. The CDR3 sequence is CSVTGGMNTEAFF. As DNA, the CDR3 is TGCAGCGTTACAGGGGGCATGAACACTGAAGCTTTCTTT.

The CDR3 region is CASSLDPGKETQYF. DNA of the CDR3: TGCGCCAGCAGCTTGGACCCGGGGAAAGAGACCCAGTACTTC. This sequence joins TRBV5-1 and TRBJ2-5; TRBD2 is a possible D gene (5 bases). From germline, CDR1 is SGHRS and CDR2 YFSETQ. This CDR3 has 14 amino acids. Trimming removed 0 bases from V and 3 bases from J, with 9 bases in between.

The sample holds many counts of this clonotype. The CDR3 nucleotides are TGTGCCAGCAGCCAACAGGGCTGGGCTCAGCCCCAGCATTTT. Amino acid sequence: CASSQQGWAQPQHF. The chain carries TRBV7-9 and TRBJ1-5; TRBD1 might be the D (6 bases). The CDR3 length is 14 residues. Between the trimmed V and J ends, which lost 5 bases and 6 bases, there was a span of 14 bases. Per the germline V gene, CDR1 is SEHNR and CDR2 is FQNEAQ (reference sequence).

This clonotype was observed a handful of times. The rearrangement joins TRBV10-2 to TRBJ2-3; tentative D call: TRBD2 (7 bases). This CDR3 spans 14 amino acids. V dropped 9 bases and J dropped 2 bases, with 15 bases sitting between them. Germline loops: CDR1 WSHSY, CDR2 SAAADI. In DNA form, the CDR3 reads TGCGCCAGTCCGGAGGGGGGGCCCACAGATACGCAGTATTTT. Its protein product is CASPEGGPTDTQYF.

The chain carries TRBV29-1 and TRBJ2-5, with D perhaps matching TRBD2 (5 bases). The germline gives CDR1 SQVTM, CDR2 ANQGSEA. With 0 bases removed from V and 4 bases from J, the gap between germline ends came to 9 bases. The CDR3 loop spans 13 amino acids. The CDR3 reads CSVEDGILETQYF. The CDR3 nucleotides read TGCAGCGTTGAAGACGGGATTCTAGAGACCCAGTACTTC.

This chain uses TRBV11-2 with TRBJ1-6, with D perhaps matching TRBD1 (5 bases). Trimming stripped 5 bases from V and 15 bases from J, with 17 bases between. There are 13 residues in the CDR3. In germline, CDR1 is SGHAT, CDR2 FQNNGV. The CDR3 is CASSPPGPKILHF. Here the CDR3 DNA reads TGTGCCAGCAGCCCTCCGGGACCCAAGATCCTCCACTTT.

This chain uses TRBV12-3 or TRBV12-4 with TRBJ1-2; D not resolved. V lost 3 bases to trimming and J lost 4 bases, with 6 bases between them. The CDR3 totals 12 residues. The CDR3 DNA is TGTGCCAGCAGTTTCATGGCCTATGGCTACACCTTC. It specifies CASSFMAYGYTF.

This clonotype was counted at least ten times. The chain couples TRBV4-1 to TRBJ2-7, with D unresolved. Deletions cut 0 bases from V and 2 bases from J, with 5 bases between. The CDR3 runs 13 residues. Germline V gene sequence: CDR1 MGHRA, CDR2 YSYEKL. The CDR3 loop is CASSQERPYEQYF. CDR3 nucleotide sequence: TGCGCCAGCAGCCAAGAACGGCCCTACGAGCAGTACTTC.

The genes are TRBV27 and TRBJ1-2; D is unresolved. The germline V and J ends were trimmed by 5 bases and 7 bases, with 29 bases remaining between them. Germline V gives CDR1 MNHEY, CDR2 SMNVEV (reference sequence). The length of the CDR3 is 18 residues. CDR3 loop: CASSHFAWNPDTKVGYTF. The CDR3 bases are TGTGCCAGCAGTCACTTCGCTTGGAATCCCGACACGAAGGTTGGCTACACCTTC.

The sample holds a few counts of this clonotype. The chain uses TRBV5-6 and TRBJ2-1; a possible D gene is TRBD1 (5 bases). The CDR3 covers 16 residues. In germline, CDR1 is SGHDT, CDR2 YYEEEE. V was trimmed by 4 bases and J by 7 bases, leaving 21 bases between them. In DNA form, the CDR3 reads TGTGCCAGCAGCACCCCCACAGGCCTTTACTCAAATGAGCAGTTCTTC. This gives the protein CASSTPTGLYSNEQFF.

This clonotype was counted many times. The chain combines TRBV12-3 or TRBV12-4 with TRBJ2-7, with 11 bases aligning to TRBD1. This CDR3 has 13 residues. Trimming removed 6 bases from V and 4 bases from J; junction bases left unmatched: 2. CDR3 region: CASRGTGGYEQYF. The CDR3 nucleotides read TGTGCCAGCAGAGGGACAGGGGGTTACGAGCAGTACTTC.

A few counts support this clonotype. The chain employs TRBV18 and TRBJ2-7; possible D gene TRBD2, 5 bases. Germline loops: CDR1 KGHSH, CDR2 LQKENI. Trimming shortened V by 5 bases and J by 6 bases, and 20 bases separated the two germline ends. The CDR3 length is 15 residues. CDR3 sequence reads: CASSSSPGPAGEQYF. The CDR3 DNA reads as TGTGCCAGCTCATCTTCTCCGGGCCCCGCGGGCGAGCAGTACTTC.

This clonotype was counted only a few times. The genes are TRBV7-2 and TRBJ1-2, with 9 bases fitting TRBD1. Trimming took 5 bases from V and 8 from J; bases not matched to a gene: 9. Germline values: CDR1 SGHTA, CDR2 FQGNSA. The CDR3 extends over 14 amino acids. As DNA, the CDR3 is TGTGCCAGCAGCCCCCGGGACAGGGAGGTCGGCTACACCTTC. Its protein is CASSPRDREVGYTF. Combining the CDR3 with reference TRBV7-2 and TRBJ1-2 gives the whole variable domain GAGVSQSPSNKVTEKGKDVELRCDPISGHTALYWYRQSLGQGLEFLIYFQGNSAPDKSGLPSDRFSAERTGGSVSTLTIQRTQQEDSAVYLCASSPRDREVGYTFGSGTRLTVV.

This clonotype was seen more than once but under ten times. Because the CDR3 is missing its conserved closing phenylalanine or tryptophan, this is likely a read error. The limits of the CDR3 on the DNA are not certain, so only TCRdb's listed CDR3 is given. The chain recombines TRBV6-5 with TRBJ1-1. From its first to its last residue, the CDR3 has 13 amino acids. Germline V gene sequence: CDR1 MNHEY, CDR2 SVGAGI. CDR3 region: CASSPSGTPLPTV.

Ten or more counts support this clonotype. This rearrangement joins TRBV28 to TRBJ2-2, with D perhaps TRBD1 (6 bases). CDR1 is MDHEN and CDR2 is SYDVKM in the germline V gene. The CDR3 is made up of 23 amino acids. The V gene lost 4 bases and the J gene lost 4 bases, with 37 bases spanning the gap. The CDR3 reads CASSSISPWTDPRLFSRTGELFF. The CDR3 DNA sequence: TGTGCCAGCAGTTCCATATCCCCTTGGACAGACCCCCGTCTTTTTTCCCGCACCGGGGAGCTGTTTTTT.

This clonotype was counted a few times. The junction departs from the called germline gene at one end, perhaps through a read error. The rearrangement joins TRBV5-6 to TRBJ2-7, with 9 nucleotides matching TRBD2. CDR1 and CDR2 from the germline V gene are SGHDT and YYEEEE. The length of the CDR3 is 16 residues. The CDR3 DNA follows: TGTGCCAGCAGTTTGTATAGCGGGAGCCCCCTCTACGAACAGTACTTC. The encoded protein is CASSLYSGSPLYEQYF.

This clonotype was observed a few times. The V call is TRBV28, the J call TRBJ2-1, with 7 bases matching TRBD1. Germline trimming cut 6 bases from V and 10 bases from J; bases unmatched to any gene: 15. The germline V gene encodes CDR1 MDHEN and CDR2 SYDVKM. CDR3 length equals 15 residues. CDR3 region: CASRNRQGPLGEQFF. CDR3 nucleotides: TGTGCCAGCAGAAATCGACAGGGACCCCTGGGGGAGCAGTTCTTC.

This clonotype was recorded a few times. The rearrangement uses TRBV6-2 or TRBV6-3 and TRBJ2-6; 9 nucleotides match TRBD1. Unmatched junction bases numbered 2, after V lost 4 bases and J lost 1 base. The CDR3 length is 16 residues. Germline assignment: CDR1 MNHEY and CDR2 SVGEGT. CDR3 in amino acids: CASSLQGASGANVLTF. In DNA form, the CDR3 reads TGTGCCAGCAGTTTACAGGGGGCATCTGGGGCCAACGTCCTGACTTTC.

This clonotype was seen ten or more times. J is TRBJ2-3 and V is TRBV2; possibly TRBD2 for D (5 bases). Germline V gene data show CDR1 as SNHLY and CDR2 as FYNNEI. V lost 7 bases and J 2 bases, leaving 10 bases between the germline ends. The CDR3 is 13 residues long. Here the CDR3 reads CASKAGSTDTQYF. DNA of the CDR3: TGTGCCAGCAAGGCGGGCTCCACAGATACGCAGTATTTT.

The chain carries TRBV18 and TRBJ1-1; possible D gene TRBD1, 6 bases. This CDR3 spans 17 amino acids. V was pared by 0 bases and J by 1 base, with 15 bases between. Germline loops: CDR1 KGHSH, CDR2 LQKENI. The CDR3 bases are TGTGCCAGCTCACCACCTAACCGGAGGGGGACGAACACTGAAGCTTTCTTT. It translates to CASSPPNRRGTNTEAFF.

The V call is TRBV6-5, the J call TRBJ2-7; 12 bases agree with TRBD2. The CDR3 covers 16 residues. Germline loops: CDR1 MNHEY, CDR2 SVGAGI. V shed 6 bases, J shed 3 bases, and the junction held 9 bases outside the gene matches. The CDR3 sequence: CASRLAGGPQGYEQYF. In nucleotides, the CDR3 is TGTGCCAGCAGACTAGCGGGGGGCCCCCAAGGCTACGAGCAGTACTTC.